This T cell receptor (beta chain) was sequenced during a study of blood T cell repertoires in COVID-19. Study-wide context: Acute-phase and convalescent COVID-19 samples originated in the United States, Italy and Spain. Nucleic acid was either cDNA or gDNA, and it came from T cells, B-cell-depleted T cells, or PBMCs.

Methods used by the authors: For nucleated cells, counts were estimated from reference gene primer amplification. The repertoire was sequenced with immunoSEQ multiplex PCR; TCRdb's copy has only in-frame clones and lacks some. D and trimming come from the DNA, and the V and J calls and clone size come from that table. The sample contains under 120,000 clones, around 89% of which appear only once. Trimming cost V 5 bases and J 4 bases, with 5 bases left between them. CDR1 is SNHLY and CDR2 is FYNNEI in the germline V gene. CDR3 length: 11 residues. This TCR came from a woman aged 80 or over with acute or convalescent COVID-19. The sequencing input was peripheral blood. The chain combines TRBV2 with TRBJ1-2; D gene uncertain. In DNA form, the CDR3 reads TGTGCCAGCAGTCCCAGCTATGGCTACACCTTC. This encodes CASSPSYGYTF.